The 11 T cell receptor beta chains reported below all come from one sample, sequenced in a study of blood T cell repertoires in COVID-19. The protocol was immunoSEQ multiplex PCR, while the TCRdb copy is restricted to in-frame clones and leaves out a portion. The sample records 350,000 to 400,000 clones, approximately 86% being singletons. The sequencing sample was made of peripheral blood. These receptors all stem from a woman aged 60-70 years with COVID-19, enrolled during active disease.

The J gene is TRBJ2-7, the V gene TRBV3-1 (or the pseudogene TRBV3-2), with 13 bases aligning to TRBD2. The CDR3 totals 16 residues. With 1 base clipped from V and 2 bases from J, the junction kept 2 bases outside the gene matches. Germline V gene data show CDR1 as LGHDT and CDR2 as YNNKEL (reference sequence). The CDR3 protein is CASSQGGTSGAYEQYF. In nucleotides, the CDR3 is TGTGCCAGCAGCCAAGGGGGGACTAGCGGGGCCTACGAGCAGTACTTC.

CDR3 protein: CAAGTGRLETQYF. DNA for the CDR3: TGTGCCGCGGGGACAGGGAGACTAGAGACCCAGTACTTC. The V and J genes are TRBV7-2 and TRBJ2-5, with TRBD1 matching over 9 bases. This CDR3 comprises 13 residues. The trim removed 11 bases at V and 4 bases at J, leaving 8 bases unmatched. Germline-derived CDR1 and CDR2 are SGHTA and FQGNSA.

V usage is TRBV27 and J usage is TRBJ2-3; D unresolved. V lost 0 bases and J lost 5, with 9 bases in between. Germline loops: CDR1 MNHEY, CDR2 SMNVEV (reference sequence). The CDR3 runs 14 residues. CDR3 residues: CASSLSGSGDTQYF. The CDR3 DNA is TGTGCCAGCAGTTTATCTGGCTCGGGAGATACGCAGTATTTT.

V usage is TRBV14 and J usage is TRBJ1-4; weak D call: TRBD1 (6 bases). CDR1 and CDR2 (germline): SGHDN, FVKESK. The CDR3 covers 14 residues. Trimming pared 3 bases from V and 2 bases from J, leaving 7 bases between. The CDR3 region is CASSQGHTNEKLFF. The CDR3 DNA is TGTGCCAGCAGCCAGGGACACACTAATGAAAAACTGTTTTTT.

This clone was observed a few times. The CDR3 here is CASSLGTDDTDTQYF. The CDR3 DNA is TGTGCCAGCAGCTTAGGAACAGATGATACAGATACGCAGTATTTT. J is TRBJ2-3 and V is TRBV7-9; D call uncertain. Trimming took 1 base from V and 3 from J, leaving 11 bases between them. CDR1 and CDR2 (germline): SEHNR, FQNEAQ (reference sequence). CDR3 length: 15 residues.

The rearrangement links TRBV28 to TRBJ2-2; TRBD1 is a possible D gene (6 bases). The CDR3 extends over 17 amino acids. Germline V gives CDR1 MDHEN, CDR2 SYDVKM. V lost 0 bases, J lost 0 bases, and 11 bases lay in between. CDR3 region: CASSLWGTSANTGELFF. CDR3 in DNA: TGTGCCAGCAGTTTATGGGGGACATCTGCGAACACCGGGGAGCTGTTTTTT. The whole variable domain, remainder taken from reference TRBV28 and TRBJ2-2, is DVKVTQSSRYLVKRTGEKVFLECVQDMDHENMFWYRQDPGLGLRLIYFSYDVKMKEKGDIPEGYSVSREKKERFSLILESASTNQTSMYLCASSLWGTSANTGELFFGEGSRLTVL.

This clone was detected a few times. The chain carries TRBV10-3 and TRBJ2-1; tentative D call: TRBD1 (5 bases). The CDR3 loop spans 16 amino acids. Germline values: CDR1 ENHRY, CDR2 SYGVKD. Trimming removed 3 bases at V and 5 bases at J, with 17 bases between. The CDR3 is CAISDAARQGNNEQFF. CDR3 DNA: TGTGCCATCAGTGATGCGGCTAGGCAGGGCAACAATGAGCAGTTCTTC.

The chain is built from TRBV27 and TRBJ2-5, with D perhaps TRBD1 (6 bases). Germline V gives CDR1 MNHEY, CDR2 SMNVEV (reference sequence). CDR3 length: 15 residues. V gave up 4 bases and J gave up 0 bases, with 12 bases separating them. The DNA for the CDR3 is TGTGCCAGCAGTTCTTATGACAGGAACCAAGAGACCCAGTACTTC. Residues: CASSSYDRNQETQYF.

This chain uses TRBV3-1 (or the pseudogene TRBV3-2) with TRBJ2-2; TRBD1 is a possible D gene (5 bases). Germline loops: CDR1 LGHDT, CDR2 YNNKEL (reference sequence). The V end was cut by 0 bases, the J end by 1 base, with 12 bases between. The CDR3 runs to 17 residues. CDR3 in DNA: TGTGCCAGCAGCCAAGATAAGGGGTGGATGAACACCGGGGAGCTGTTTTTT. Translation gives CASSQDKGWMNTGELFF.

The V and J genes are TRBV3-1 (or the pseudogene TRBV3-2) and TRBJ2-3; TRBD1 matches 10 bases. V shed 4 bases, J shed 4 bases, and the junction held 2 bases outside the gene matches. The CDR3 loop spans 14 amino acids. The V gene's germline CDR1 is LGHDT and CDR2 YNNKEL (reference sequence). CDR3 region: CASSPGTGADTQYF. The CDR3 nucleotides read TGTGCCAGCAGCCCAGGGACAGGGGCAGATACGCAGTATTTT.

The CDR3: CASSRPGQGIDEQYF. In DNA, the CDR3 is TGTGCCAGCAGCCGCCCGGGACAGGGGATCGACGAGCAGTACTTC. The genes are TRBV7-6 and TRBJ2-7; 10 bases match TRBD1. Losses at the gene ends were 5 bases for V and 5 bases for J; bases not matched to a gene: 9. Germline loops: CDR1 SGHVS, CDR2 FNYEAQ. The CDR3 has 15 residues.